This entry lists 21 T cell receptor beta chains sequenced from one sample in a study of human T cells and chemical hapten exposure. TCRdb ran MiXCR on the RACE reads and lists one entry per CDR3 protein. This sample has 350,000 to 400,000 distinct CDR3 sequences, with more than 5% found just once. Time point defined: patch test 2, 6 weeks after DPC sensitization. This sample's treatment: therapeutic diphenylcyclopropenone sensitization with weekly scalp DPC. The sequenced sample was whole blood, obtained in connection with sensitization to the hapten diphenylcyclopropenone (DPC). All receptors come from a woman in her late teens or twenties with alopecia areata. Some clones in this sample may be carry-over from other donors' samples.

This chain joins TRBV5-4 and TRBJ2-1; a possible D gene is TRBD2 (6 bases). The CDR3 contains 16 residues. CDR1 and CDR2 (germline): SGHNT, YYREEE (reference sequence). Trimming removed 2 bases at V and 1 base at J, with 13 bases between. The CDR3 is CASSFGGEPSYNEQFF. In DNA form, the CDR3 reads TGTGCCAGCAGCTTCGGCGGGGAACCTTCCTACAATGAGCAGTTCTTC.

The CDR3, as DNA: TGTGCCAGCAGTTACGGGACGCTGGGGGCGAATGAGCAGTTCTTC. It translates to CASSYGTLGANEQFF. This chain connects TRBV6-5 to TRBJ2-1; TRBD1 is a possible D gene (6 bases). Trimming stripped 2 bases from V and 7 bases from J, with 15 bases between. Germline V CDR1 and CDR2: MNHEY, SVGAGI. CDR3 size: 15 residues.

Only a few counts were recorded for this clonotype. The chain carries TRBV6-5 and TRBJ2-7; D is possibly TRBD1 or TRBD2 (6 bases each). V lost 5 bases and J lost 2, with 10 bases in between. Germline CDR1 and CDR2: MNHEY and SVGAGI. This CDR3 region has 13 residues. DNA of the CDR3: TGTGCCAGCAGTCCCCGGGGGCCCTACGAGCAGTACTTC. Translating it yields CASSPRGPYEQYF.

This clonotype was picked up many times. This rearrangement joins TRBV7-2 to TRBJ2-1; 9 nucleotides match TRBD2. Germline CDR1 is SGHTA and CDR2 is FQGNSA. CDR3 length: 18 amino acids. Germline trimming cut 1 base from V and 4 bases from J; bases unmatched to any gene: 11. The chain's CDR3 is CASSLVLQRGVLYNEQFF. The CDR3 coding sequence is TGTGCCAGCAGCTTAGTCTTGCAGCGGGGGGTCTTATACAATGAGCAGTTCTTC.

In this sample, this clonotype turned up a few times. V and J are TRBV25-1 and TRBJ1-3; possibly TRBD1 for D (5 bases). The CDR3 spans 17 residues. V was clipped by 2 bases and J by 0 bases, with 14 bases between them. The germline gives CDR1 MGHDK, CDR2 SYGVNS. The CDR3: CASSEMAGRHSGNTIYF. CDR3 nucleotides: TGTGCCAGCAGTGAAATGGCAGGGCGGCACTCTGGAAACACCATATATTTT.

This clonotype was observed a few times. This chain connects TRBV12-3 or TRBV12-4 to TRBJ2-2; 7 bases align to TRBD1. With V trimmed by 6 bases and J by 6 bases, 7 bases remained unmatched. This CDR3 has 14 amino acids. The CDR3 region has the DNA TGTGCCAGCAGCCGGAGACAGGGCTCCGGGGAGCTGTTTTTT. Translating gives CASSRRQGSGELFF.

The gene calls are TRBV6-2 or TRBV6-3 and TRBJ2-1, with no clear D. This CDR3 has 16 residues. In germline, CDR1 is MNHEY, CDR2 SVGEGT. Trimming took 3 bases from V and 4 from J, leaving 16 bases between them. The DNA for the CDR3 is TGTGCCAGCAGTTATTTCAGGCTTAGGGATTACAATGAGCAGTTCTTC. Its translation is CASSYFRLRDYNEQFF.

J is TRBJ1-1 and V is TRBV12-3 or TRBV12-4; 9 bases match TRBD1. CDR3 length: 15 residues. V dropped 5 bases and J dropped 1; count of bases not matched to a gene: 5. Written as DNA, the CDR3 is TGTGCCAGCAGTCAATGGGGACAGGGGAACACTGAAGCTTTCTTT. Protein product: CASSQWGQGNTEAFF.

About this clonotype: An end of the junction does not agree with germline; a read error may underlie this. The rearrangement links TRBV3-1 to TRBJ1-1, with 10 bases identical to TRBD1. This CDR3 region has 12 residues. Per germline, CDR1 LGHDT and CDR2 YNNKEL (reference sequence). CDR3: CASSQRTGGYEF. Written as DNA, the CDR3 is TGTGCCAGCAGCCAGAGGACAGGGGGATACGAATTT.

This clonotype was recorded many times. This rearrangement joins TRBV6-5 to TRBJ1-2; 9 bases line up with TRBD1. With V trimmed by 4 bases and J by 4 bases, 10 bases remained unmatched. Germline CDR1 is MNHEY and CDR2 is SVGAGI. This CDR3 has 16 amino acids. The CDR3 spells CASSSPQTGGGYGYTF. The DNA for the CDR3 is TGTGCCAGCAGTTCCCCCCAGACAGGGGGAGGCTATGGCTACACCTTC.

This clonotype was detected only a few times. The J gene is TRBJ1-1, the V gene TRBV21-1; the table assigns TRBD1, which was not confirmed against the DNA. TRBV21-1 is a pseudogene segment. CDR3 length equals 15 residues. The CDR3 nucleotides read TGTGCCAGCAGCAAATATGGCAGGGTATACACTGAAGCTTTCTTT. This encodes CASSKYGRVYTEAFF.

In this sample, this clonotype turned up a few times. The chain is built from TRBV20-1 and TRBJ2-6; 12 nucleotides align to TRBD1. The CDR3 sequence is 16 residues long. Looked up from germline, CDR1 is DFQATT and CDR2 is SNEGSKA (reference sequence). The trim removed 5 bases at V and 3 bases at J, leaving 5 bases unmatched. The CDR3 DNA sequence: TGCAGTGCTCCCGGGACAGGGGGCAGTGGGGCCAACGTCCTGACTTTC. Amino acid sequence: CSAPGTGGSGANVLTF.

This clonotype was detected ten times or more. This rearrangement joins TRBV10-3 to TRBJ2-1, with 15 bases aligning to TRBD2. This CDR3 has 15 amino acids. Trimming at V came to 6 bases and at J to 8 bases, leaving 5 bases not matched to a gene. Germline V CDR1 and CDR2: ENHRY, SYGVKD. CDR3 residues: CAISGTSGGQDEQFF. The DNA of the CDR3 is TGTGCCATCAGCGGGACTAGCGGGGGGCAGGATGAGCAGTTCTTC.

This clonotype has more than one count but fewer than ten. The chain couples TRBV5-1 to TRBJ2-4; D possibly corresponds to TRBD1 (5 bases). Germline V gene sequence: CDR1 SGHRS, CDR2 YFSETQ. The CDR3 extends over 15 amino acids. Trimming shortened V by 2 bases and J by 2 bases, and 11 bases separated the two germline ends. CDR3 sequence: CASSFAQGSKNIQYF. In DNA, the CDR3 is TGCGCCAGCAGCTTCGCCCAGGGATCCAAAAACATTCAGTACTTC.

This clonotype was seen at least ten times. The chain recombines TRBV27 with TRBJ1-1; TRBD1 is a possible D gene (6 bases). The CDR3 sequence is 14 residues long. Germline V gives CDR1 MNHEY, CDR2 SMNVEV (reference sequence). V lost 3 bases and J 4 bases, leaving 12 bases between the germline ends. CDR3 DNA: TGTGCCAGCAGTTTGTGGGGGCTGAGCACTGAAGCTTTCTTT. This gives the protein CASSLWGLSTEAFF.

The table lists this clonotype with many counts. The chain links TRBV18 to TRBJ1-1; the D gene is possibly TRBD1 (5 bases). The CDR3 contains 14 residues. The germline V gene has CDR1 KGHSH and CDR2 LQKENI. The germline V and J ends were trimmed by 4 bases and 1 base, with 10 bases remaining between them. CDR3 DNA sequence: TGTGCCAGCTCACTCGAGACAGAGAACACTGAAGCTTTCTTT. Protein: CASSLETENTEAFF.

This sequence joins TRBV20-1 and TRBJ1-5, with D perhaps TRBD1 (5 bases). V was trimmed by 6 bases and J by 0 bases, leaving 12 bases between them. The CDR3 sequence is 14 residues long. Germline lookup yields CDR1 DFQATT and CDR2 SNEGSKA (reference sequence). CDR3 region: CSAQEDTSNQPQHF. The CDR3 DNA reads as TGCAGTGCCCAAGAGGACACTAGCAATCAGCCCCAGCATTTT.

This clonotype came up a few times. The rearrangement joins TRBV18 to TRBJ2-2; D not resolved. V gave up 3 bases and J gave up 3 bases, with 14 bases separating them. The germline V gene has CDR1 KGHSH and CDR2 LQKENI. CDR3 length equals 16 residues. The CDR3 here is CASSPQSGAYTGELFF. DNA for the CDR3: TGTGCCAGCTCACCGCAGTCAGGTGCCTACACCGGGGAGCTGTTTTTT.

V and J are TRBV5-6 and TRBJ2-7; D is unclear. In germline, CDR1 is SGHDT, CDR2 YYEEEE. With 0 bases removed from V and 5 bases from J, the gap between germline ends came to 9 bases. The CDR3 length is 13 residues. CDR3 sequence reads: CASSLGQVHEQYF. The CDR3 DNA sequence: TGTGCCAGCAGCTTGGGCCAGGTCCACGAGCAGTACTTC.

The gene calls are TRBV12-3 or TRBV12-4 and TRBJ2-3; 13 bases are a match to TRBD2. This CDR3 has 15 amino acids. The ends lost 6 bases at V and 5 bases at J; junction bases unmatched: 5. This CDR3 is CASRHTSGGGDTQYF. CDR3 sequence (DNA): TGTGCCAGCAGACATACTAGCGGGGGGGGAGATACGCAGTATTTT.

This clonotype has a handful of counts. The V and J genes are TRBV12-3 or TRBV12-4 and TRBJ2-1; D might be TRBD1 or TRBD2, each matching 6 bases. V was pared by 4 bases and J by 6 bases, with 13 bases between. There are 14 residues in the CDR3. The CDR3 region is CASSSRGLFNEQFF. The CDR3 DNA reads TGTGCCAGCAGTTCCCGGGGGCTCTTCAATGAGCAGTTCTTC.